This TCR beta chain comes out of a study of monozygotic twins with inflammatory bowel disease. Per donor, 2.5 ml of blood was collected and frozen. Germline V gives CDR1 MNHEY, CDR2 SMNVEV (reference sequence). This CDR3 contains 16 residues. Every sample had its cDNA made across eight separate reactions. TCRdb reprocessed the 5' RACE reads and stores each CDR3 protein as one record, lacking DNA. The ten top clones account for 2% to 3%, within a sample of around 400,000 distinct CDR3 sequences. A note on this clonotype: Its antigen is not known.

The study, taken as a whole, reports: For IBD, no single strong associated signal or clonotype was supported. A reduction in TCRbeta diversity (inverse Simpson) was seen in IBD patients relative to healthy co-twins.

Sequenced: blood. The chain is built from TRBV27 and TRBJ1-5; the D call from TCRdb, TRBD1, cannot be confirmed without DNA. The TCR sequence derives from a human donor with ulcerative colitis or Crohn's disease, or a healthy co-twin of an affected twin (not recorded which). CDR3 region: CASRRSGQGPVQPQHF.